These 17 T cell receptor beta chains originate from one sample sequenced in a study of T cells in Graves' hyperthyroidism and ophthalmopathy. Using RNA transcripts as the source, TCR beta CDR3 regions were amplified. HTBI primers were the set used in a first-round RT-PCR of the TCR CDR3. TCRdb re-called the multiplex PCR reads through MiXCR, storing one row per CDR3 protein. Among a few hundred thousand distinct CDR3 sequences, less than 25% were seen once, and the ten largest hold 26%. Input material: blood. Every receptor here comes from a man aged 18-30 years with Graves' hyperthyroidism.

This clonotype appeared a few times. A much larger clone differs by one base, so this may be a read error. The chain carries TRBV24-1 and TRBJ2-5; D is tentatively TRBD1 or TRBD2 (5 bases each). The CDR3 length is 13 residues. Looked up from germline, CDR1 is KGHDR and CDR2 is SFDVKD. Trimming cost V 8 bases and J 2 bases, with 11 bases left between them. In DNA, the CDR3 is TGTGCCACCATTGAGGGGAGTCAAGAGACCCAGTACTTC. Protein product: CATIEGSQETQYF.

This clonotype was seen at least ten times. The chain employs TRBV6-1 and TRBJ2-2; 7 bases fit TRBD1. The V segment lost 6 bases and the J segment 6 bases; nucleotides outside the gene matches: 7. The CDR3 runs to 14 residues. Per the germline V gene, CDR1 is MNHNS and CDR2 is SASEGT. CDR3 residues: CASRGQRGPGELFF. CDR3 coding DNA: TGTGCCAGCAGAGGACAGAGGGGGCCCGGGGAGCTGTTTTTT.

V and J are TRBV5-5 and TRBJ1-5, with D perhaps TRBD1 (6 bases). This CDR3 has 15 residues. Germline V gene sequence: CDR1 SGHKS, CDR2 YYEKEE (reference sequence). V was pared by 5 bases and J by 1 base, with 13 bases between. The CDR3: CASSLGGQSNQPQHF. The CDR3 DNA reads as TGTGCCAGCAGTCTTGGAGGACAGAGCAATCAGCCCCAGCATTTT.

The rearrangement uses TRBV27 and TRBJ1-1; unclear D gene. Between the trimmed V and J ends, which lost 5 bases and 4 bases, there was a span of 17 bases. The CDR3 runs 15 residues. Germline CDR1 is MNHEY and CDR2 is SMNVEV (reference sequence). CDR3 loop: CASSPAPPRATEAFF. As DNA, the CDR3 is TGTGCCAGCAGTCCCGCTCCTCCAAGGGCCACTGAAGCTTTCTTT.

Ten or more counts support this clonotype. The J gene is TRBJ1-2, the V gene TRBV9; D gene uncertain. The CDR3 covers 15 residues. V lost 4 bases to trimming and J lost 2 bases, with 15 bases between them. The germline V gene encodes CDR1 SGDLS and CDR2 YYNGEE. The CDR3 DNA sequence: TGTGCCAGCAGCCCGTCTTCTGGAGGGAACTATGGCTACACCTTC. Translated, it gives CASSPSSGGNYGYTF.

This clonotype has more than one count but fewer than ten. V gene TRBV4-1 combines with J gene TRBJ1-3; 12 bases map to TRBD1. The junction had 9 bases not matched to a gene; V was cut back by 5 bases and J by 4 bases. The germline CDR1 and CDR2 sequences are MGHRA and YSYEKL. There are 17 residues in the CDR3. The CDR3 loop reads CASSSGTGGSRGNTIYF. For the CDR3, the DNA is TGCGCCAGCAGCTCCGGGACAGGGGGCTCGAGAGGAAACACCATATATTTT.

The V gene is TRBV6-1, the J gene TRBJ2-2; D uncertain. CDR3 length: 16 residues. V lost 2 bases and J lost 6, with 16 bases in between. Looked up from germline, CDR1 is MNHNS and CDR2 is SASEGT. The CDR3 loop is CASSEQHPTVAGELFF. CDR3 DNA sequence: TGTGCCAGCAGTGAACAACACCCTACGGTGGCCGGGGAGCTGTTTTTT.

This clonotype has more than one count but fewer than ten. CDR3 bases: TGTGCCAGCAGCCAAACAGGAGGTTGGGGCGAGACCCAGTACTTC. This encodes CASSQTGGWGETQYF. J is TRBJ2-5 and V is TRBV7-9; D may match TRBD1 or TRBD2 (5 bases each). CDR1 is SEHNR and CDR2 is FQNEAQ in the germline V gene (reference sequence). The CDR3 contains 15 residues. Trimming left V 5 bases short and J 5 bases short, with 18 bases between.

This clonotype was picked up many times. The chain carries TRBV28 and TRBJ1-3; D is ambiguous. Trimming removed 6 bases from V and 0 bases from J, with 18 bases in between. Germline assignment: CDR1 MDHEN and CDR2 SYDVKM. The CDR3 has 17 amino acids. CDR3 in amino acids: CASSSGGSAYSGNTIYF. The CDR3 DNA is TGTGCCAGCAGCTCAGGTGGTTCAGCCTACTCTGGAAACACCATATATTTT.

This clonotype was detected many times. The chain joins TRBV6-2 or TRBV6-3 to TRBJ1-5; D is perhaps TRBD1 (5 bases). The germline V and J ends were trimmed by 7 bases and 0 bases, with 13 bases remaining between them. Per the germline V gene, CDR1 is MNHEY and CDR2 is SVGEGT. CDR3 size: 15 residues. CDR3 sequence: CASTHRGDSNQPQHF. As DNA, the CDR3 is TGTGCCAGCACCCACCGGGGGGATAGCAATCAGCCCCAGCATTTT.

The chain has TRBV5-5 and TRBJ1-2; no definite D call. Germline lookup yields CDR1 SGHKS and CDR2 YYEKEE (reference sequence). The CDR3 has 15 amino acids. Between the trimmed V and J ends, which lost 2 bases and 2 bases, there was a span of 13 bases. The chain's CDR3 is CASSFGEDSNYGYTF. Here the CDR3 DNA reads TGTGCCAGCAGCTTCGGCGAAGATTCGAACTATGGCTACACCTTC.

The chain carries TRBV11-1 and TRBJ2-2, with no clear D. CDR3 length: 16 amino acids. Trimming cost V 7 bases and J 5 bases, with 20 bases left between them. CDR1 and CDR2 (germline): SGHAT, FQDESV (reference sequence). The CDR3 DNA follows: TGTGCCAGCAAACCGGGTGGCGGCCAATCGACCGGGGAGCTGTTTTTT. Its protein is CASKPGGGQSTGELFF.

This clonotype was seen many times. CDR3 protein: CASSYRSGSNYGYTF. The CDR3 DNA is TGTGCCAGCAGTTACCGGAGCGGTAGTAACTATGGCTACACCTTC. V and J are TRBV6-5 and TRBJ1-2; D is uncertain. Germline V lookup: CDR1 MNHEY, CDR2 SVGAGI. The V end was cut by 2 bases, the J end by 1 base, with 11 bases between. This CDR3 contains 15 residues.

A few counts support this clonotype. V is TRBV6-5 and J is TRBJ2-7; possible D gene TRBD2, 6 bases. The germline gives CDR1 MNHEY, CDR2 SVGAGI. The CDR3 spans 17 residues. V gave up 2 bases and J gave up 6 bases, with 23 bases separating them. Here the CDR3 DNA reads TGTGCCAGCAGTTACAATCCGATTAAGCGGGCAAACTCCGAGCAGTACTTC. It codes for CASSYNPIKRANSEQYF.

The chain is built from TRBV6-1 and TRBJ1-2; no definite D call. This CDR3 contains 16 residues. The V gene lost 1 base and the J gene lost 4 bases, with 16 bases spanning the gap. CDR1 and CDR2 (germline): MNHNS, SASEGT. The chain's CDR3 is CASSEVRESVRYGYTF. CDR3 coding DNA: TGTGCCAGCAGTGAAGTCAGAGAGTCCGTTCGCTATGGCTACACCTTC.

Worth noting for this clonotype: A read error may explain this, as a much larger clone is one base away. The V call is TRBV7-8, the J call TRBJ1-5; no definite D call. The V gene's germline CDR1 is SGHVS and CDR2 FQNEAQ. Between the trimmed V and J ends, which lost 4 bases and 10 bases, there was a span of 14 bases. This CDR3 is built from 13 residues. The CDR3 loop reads CASSSTSRHPQHF. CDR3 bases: TGTGCCAGCAGCTCGACGTCGAGGCATCCCCAGCATTTT.

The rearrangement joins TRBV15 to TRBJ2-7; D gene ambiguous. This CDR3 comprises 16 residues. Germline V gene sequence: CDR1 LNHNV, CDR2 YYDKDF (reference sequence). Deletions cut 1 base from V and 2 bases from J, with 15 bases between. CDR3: CATSRARRALTYEQYF. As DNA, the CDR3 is TGTGCCACCAGCAGAGCCCGTCGCGCGTTGACCTACGAGCAGTACTTC.